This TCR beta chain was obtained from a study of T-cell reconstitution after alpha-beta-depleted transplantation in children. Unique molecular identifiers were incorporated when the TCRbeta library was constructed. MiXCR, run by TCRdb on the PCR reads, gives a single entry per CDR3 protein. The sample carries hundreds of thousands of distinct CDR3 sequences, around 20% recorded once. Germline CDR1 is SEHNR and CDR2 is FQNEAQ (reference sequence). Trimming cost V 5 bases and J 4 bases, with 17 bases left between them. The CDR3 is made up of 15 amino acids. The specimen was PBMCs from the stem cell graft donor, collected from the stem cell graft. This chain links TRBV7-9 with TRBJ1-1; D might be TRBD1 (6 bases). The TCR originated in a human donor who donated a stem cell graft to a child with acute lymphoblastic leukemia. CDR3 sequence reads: CASSLRGGDGTEAFF. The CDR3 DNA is TGTGCCAGCAGCCTTAGAGGGGGGGACGGCACTGAAGCTTTCTTT.